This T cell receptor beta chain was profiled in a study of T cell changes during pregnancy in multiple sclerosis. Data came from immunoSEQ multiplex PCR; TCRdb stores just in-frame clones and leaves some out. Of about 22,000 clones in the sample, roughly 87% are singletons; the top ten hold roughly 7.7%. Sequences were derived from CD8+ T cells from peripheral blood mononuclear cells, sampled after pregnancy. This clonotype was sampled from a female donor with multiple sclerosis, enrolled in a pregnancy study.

The CDR3 DNA follows: TGCAGCGTTCGAGGGGGTGAAGGCTATGGCTACACCTTC. It specifies CSVRGGEGYGYTF. The rearrangement uses TRBV29-1 and TRBJ1-2, with D possibly being TRBD1 (6 bases). This CDR3 has 13 residues. The germline CDR1 and CDR2 sequences are SQVTM and ANQGSEA. Trimming took off 5 bases at V and 4 bases at J, with 14 bases between the two ends.